This TCR beta chain was observed in a study of shared clonotypes between healthy human individuals. Notes on the study in general: Despite large depth, rarefaction showed incomplete sorted-subset sequencing. Estimated richness values were generally larger in naive subsets than in memory subsets.

This clone was found once. Its antigen remains unknown. This same CDR3 is encoded by further DNA sequences in the sample. Using immunoSEQ multiplex PCR, the repertoire was profiled, and TCRdb retains in-frame clones only, with some absent. The profile shows some 1,100,000 clones, 78% of them singletons. Germline V gives CDR1 SGHAT, CDR2 FQNNGV. This CDR3 region has 13 residues. The germline V and J ends were trimmed by 1 base and 4 bases, with 5 bases remaining between them. Input material: memory CD4+ T cells from PBMCs. Subset indicated: CD45RA-negative fraction. This rearrangement joins TRBV11-2 to TRBJ2-1; no clear D gene. The source of this sequence is a man aged 18 to 29 in good health. Some clones in this sample may be carry-over from other donors' samples. The CDR3 nucleotides read TGTGCCAGCAGCTTAGCTAGTTACAATGAGCAGTTCTTC. As protein: CASSLASYNEQFF.